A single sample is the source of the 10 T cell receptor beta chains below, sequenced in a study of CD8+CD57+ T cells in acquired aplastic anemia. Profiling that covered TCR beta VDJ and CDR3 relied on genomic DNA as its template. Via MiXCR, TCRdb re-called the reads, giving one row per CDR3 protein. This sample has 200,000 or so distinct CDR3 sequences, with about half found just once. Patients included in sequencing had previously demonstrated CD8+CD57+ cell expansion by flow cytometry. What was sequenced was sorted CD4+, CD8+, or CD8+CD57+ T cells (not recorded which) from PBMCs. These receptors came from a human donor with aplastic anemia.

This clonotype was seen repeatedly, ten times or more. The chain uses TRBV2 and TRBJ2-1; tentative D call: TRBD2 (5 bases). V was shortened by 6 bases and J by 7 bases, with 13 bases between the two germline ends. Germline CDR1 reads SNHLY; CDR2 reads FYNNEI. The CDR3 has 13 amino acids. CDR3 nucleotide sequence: TGTGCCAGCAGCGTAGACTGGAGGAATGAGCAGTTCTTC. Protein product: CASSVDWRNEQFF.

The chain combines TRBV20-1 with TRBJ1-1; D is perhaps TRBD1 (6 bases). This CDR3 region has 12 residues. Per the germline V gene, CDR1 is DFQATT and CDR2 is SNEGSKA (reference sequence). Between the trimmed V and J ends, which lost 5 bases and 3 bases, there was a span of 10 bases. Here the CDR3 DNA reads TGCAGTGCTCCTCGGACAGACACTGAAGCTTTCTTT. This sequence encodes CSAPRTDTEAFF.

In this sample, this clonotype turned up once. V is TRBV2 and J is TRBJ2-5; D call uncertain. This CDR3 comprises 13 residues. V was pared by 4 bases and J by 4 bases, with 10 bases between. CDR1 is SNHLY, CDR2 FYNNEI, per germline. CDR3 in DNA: TGTGCCAGCAGTGGCCAGGTTCGAGAGACCCAGTACTTC. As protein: CASSGQVRETQYF. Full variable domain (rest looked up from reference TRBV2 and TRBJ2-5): EPEVTQTPSHQVTQMGQEVILRCVPISNHLYFYWYRQILGQKVEFLVSFYNNEISEKSEIFDDQFSVERPDGSNFTLKIRSTKLEDSAMYFCASSGQVRETQYFGPGTRLLVL.

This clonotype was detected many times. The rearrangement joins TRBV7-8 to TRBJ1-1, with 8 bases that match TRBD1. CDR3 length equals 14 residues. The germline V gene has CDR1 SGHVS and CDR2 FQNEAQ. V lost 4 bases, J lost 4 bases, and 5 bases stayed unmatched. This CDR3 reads CASSSDRVLTEAFF. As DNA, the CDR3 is TGTGCCAGCAGCTCGGACAGGGTTCTCACTGAAGCTTTCTTT.

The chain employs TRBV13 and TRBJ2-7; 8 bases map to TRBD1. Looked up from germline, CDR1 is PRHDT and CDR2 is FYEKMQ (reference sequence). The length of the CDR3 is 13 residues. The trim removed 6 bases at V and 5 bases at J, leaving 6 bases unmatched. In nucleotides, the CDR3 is TGTGCCAGCAGTGGACAGGGCTTCCACGAGCAGTACTTC. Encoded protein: CASSGQGFHEQYF.

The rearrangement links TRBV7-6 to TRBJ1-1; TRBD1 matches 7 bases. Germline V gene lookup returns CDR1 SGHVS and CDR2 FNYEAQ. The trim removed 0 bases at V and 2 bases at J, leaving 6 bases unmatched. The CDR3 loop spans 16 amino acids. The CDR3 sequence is CASSLAWGQTNTEAFF. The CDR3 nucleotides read TGTGCCAGCAGCTTAGCGTGGGGACAGACAAACACTGAAGCTTTCTTT.

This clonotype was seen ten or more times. CDR3 in amino acids: CASSRTGDDGYTF. For the CDR3, the DNA is TGTGCCAGCAGCCGGACAGGGGATGATGGCTACACCTTC. The genes are TRBV7-9 and TRBJ1-2, with 9 bases fitting TRBD1. This CDR3 region has 13 residues. The germline V gene encodes CDR1 SEHNR and CDR2 FQNEAQ (reference sequence). V lost 5 bases to trimming and J lost 6 bases; unmatched junction nucleotides: 4.

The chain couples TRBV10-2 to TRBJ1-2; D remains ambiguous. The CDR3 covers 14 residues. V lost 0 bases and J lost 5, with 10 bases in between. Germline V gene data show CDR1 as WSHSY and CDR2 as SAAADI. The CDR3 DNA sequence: TGCGCCAGCAGTGAGTCTATCAGAGGATATGGCTACACCTTC. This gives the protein CASSESIRGYGYTF.

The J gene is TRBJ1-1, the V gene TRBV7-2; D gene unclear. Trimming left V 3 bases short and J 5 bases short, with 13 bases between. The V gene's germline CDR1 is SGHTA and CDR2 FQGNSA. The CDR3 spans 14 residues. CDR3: CASSFGPQRTEAFF. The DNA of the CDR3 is TGTGCCAGCAGCTTTGGACCGCAGCGGACTGAAGCTTTCTTT.

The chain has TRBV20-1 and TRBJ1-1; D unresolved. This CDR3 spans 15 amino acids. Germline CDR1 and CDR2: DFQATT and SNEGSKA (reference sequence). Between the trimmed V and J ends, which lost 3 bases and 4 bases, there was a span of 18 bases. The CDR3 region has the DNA TGCAGTGCTAGGTTACAATCGATTGTATCCACTGAAGCTTTCTTT. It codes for CSARLQSIVSTEAFF.